Below are 10 T cell receptor beta chains sequenced from a single sample in a study of T cells after yellow fever vaccination. Via MiXCR, TCRdb re-called the 5' RACE reads, giving one row per CDR3 protein. This sample has around 320,000 distinct CDR3 sequences, with about 11% found just once. Sequences were derived from CD4+ T cells sorted from PBMCs, sampled 45 days after the yellow fever booster vaccination. The receptors originated from a man between 18 and 29 years old who received the YFV17D yellow fever vaccine.

This clonotype was recorded a few times. This chain connects TRBV12-3 or TRBV12-4 to TRBJ1-2; no firm D call. The CDR3 consists of 13 residues. Trimming shortened V by 1 base and J by 5 bases, and 8 bases separated the two germline ends. CDR3 protein: CASSLVGIYGYTF. The CDR3, as DNA: TGTGCCAGCAGTTTAGTTGGCATTTATGGCTACACCTTC.

This clonotype has just a few counts. V and J are TRBV5-1 and TRBJ2-7; 9 nucleotides agree with TRBD1. Germline trimming cut 4 bases from V and 3 bases from J; bases unmatched to any gene: 8. The CDR3 runs to 15 residues. Germline-derived CDR1 and CDR2 are SGHRS and YFSETQ. The CDR3 loop reads CASSNRDRDIYEQYF. The CDR3, as DNA: TGCGCCAGCAGCAACCGGGACAGGGACATCTACGAGCAGTACTTC.

V usage is TRBV7-2 and J usage is TRBJ2-6; no reliable D call. There are 17 residues in the CDR3. Trimming pared 5 bases from V and 0 bases from J, leaving 14 bases between. CDR1 is SGHTA, CDR2 FQGNSA, per germline. The DNA for the CDR3 is TGTGCCAGCAGCCTTCCGGTCGTAAGCTCTGGGGCCAACGTCCTGACTTTC. Translating it yields CASSLPVVSSGANVLTF.

This clonotype was seen more than once but under ten times. This chain uses TRBV4-1 with TRBJ2-4; D remains ambiguous. CDR3 length: 17 amino acids. Germline loops: CDR1 MGHRA, CDR2 YSYEKL. Between the trimmed V and J ends, which lost 1 base and 0 bases, there was a span of 13 bases. For the CDR3, the DNA is TGCGCCAGCAGCCAAGTCTTTCAGATGCTAGCCAAAAACATTCAGTACTTC. Protein sequence: CASSQVFQMLAKNIQYF.

J is TRBJ2-3 and V is TRBV5-1; weak D call: TRBD2 (6 bases). Deletions cut 3 bases from V and 0 bases from J, with 11 bases between. Germline CDR1 is SGHRS and CDR2 is YFSETQ. There are 15 residues in the CDR3. The DNA for the CDR3 is TGCGCCAGCAGCTCGGGACTTTCCAGCACAGATACGCAGTATTTT. Protein: CASSSGLSSTDTQYF.

V gene TRBV20-1 combines with J gene TRBJ2-7; possible D gene TRBD1, 5 bases. Germline V gene sequence: CDR1 DFQATT, CDR2 SNEGSKA (reference sequence). Trimming removed 1 base from V and 2 bases from J, with 9 bases in between. The CDR3 consists of 13 residues. The CDR3 here is CSARVAGPYEQYF. Here the CDR3 DNA reads TGCAGTGCTAGAGTGGCAGGGCCCTACGAGCAGTACTTC.

Many counts were recorded for this clonotype. V gene TRBV5-6 combines with J gene TRBJ2-2; D might be TRBD1 (6 bases). V lost 0 bases and J lost 6, with 9 bases in between. Germline V lookup: CDR1 SGHDT, CDR2 YYEEEE. The CDR3 spans 14 residues. Here the CDR3 DNA reads TGTGCCAGCAGCTTGGAGTGGACAGCCGGGGAGCTGTTTTTT. Translated: CASSLEWTAGELFF.

This clonotype was observed a handful of times. V is TRBV28 and J is TRBJ2-7; tentative D call: TRBD2 (7 bases). Germline V gene lookup returns CDR1 MDHEN and CDR2 SYDVKM. The CDR3 totals 14 residues. V dropped 6 bases and J dropped 3 bases, with 15 bases sitting between them. The CDR3 region has the DNA TGTGCCAGCAGAAGTACAGGGAGGGTCTACGAGCAGTACGTC. Translated: CASRSTGRVYEQYV.

This clonotype was seen a handful of times. The chain joins TRBV27 to TRBJ2-1, with TRBD2 identical over 10 bases. CDR3 size: 16 residues. CDR1 is MNHEY and CDR2 is SMNVEV in the germline V gene (reference sequence). The trim removed 5 bases at V and 4 bases at J, leaving 8 bases unmatched. Written as DNA, the CDR3 is TGTGCCAGCAGTCCCCTAACTAGCGGGGAATACAATGAGCAGTTCTTC. This encodes CASSPLTSGEYNEQFF.

This clonotype was found a few times. The gene calls are TRBV12-3 or TRBV12-4 and TRBJ2-2; D is tentatively TRBD1 or TRBD2 (5 bases each). V was trimmed by 9 bases and J by 3 bases, leaving 14 bases between them. The CDR3 covers 14 residues. CDR3 amino acids: CASLVGTHTGELFF. CDR3 nucleotide sequence: TGTGCCAGTTTGGTCGGGACCCACACCGGGGAGCTGTTTTTT.